One sample yielded the 8 T cell receptor beta chains listed below, sequenced in a study of CD8 T cells in ankylosing spondylitis. TCRdb fed the 5' RACE reads into MiXCR, producing one record per CDR3 protein. The repertoire has 200,000 to 250,000 distinct CDR3 sequences, approximately 20% of them found once; the top ten carry approximately 42%. General study results and limits: Ankylosing spondylitis blood appeared to be characterized by a TCR beta motif of fewer than ten highly homologous variants.

Antigens of these TCRs are unknown. The sequenced sample was blood, either unsorted or a sorted T cell fraction (not recorded which). Every receptor here comes from a male donor with ankylosing spondylitis.

The genes are TRBV11-2 and TRBJ2-1; perhaps TRBD2 as D (6 bases). From germline, CDR1 is SGHAT and CDR2 FQNNGV. CDR3 length: 18 amino acids. V lost 4 bases and J lost 2, with 21 bases in between. For the CDR3, the DNA is TGTGCCAGCAGCTATCCCCCAGGTAAAGGGACTCCCTACAATGAGCAGTTCTTC. It codes for CASSYPPGKGTPYNEQFF.

In its sample, this clonotype was seen a few times. The chain carries TRBV20-1 and TRBJ2-3; 10 bases align to TRBD2. Germline V lookup: CDR1 DFQATT, CDR2 SNEGSKA (reference sequence). J gave up 5 bases and V 5 bases, and 10 bases lay outside the gene matches. The CDR3 covers 15 residues. The CDR3 here is CSALASGGFGDTQYF. Written as DNA, the CDR3 is TGCAGTGCTCTAGCTAGCGGGGGTTTCGGAGATACGCAGTATTTT.

This sequence joins TRBV4-3 and TRBJ1-4, with 9 bases aligning to TRBD1. This CDR3 is built from 15 residues. Germline assignment: CDR1 LGHNA and CDR2 YSLEER. The V segment lost 3 bases and the J segment 5 bases; nucleotides outside the gene matches: 4. DNA for the CDR3: TGCGCCAGCAGCCAGGACAGGGGTTTGAATGAAAAACTGTTTTTT. This translates into CASSQDRGLNEKLFF.

The sample holds many counts of this clonotype. V and J are TRBV6-2 or TRBV6-3 and TRBJ2-2, with 10 bases fitting TRBD2. The germline CDR1 and CDR2 sequences are MNHEY and SVGEGT. The CDR3 consists of 15 residues. V was clipped by 5 bases and J by 4 bases; unmatched bases: 4. The CDR3 loop reads CASSTSGRVTGELFF. The DNA of the CDR3 is TGTGCCAGCAGTACAAGCGGGAGGGTCACCGGGGAGCTGTTTTTT.

A few counts support this clonotype. The rearrangement uses TRBV5-6 and TRBJ2-1; 9 bases are a match to TRBD2. CDR1 and CDR2 from the germline V gene are SGHDT and YYEEEE. The CDR3 length is 18 residues. V was clipped by 4 bases and J by 9 bases; unmatched bases: 20. This chain's CDR3 is CASSPTLAGAPIWGEQFF. Here the CDR3 DNA reads TGTGCCAGCAGCCCGACCTTAGCGGGAGCCCCTATATGGGGTGAGCAGTTCTTC.

The chain carries TRBV5-1 and TRBJ2-2; D remains ambiguous. The V and J ends lost 4 bases and 4 bases respectively, with 14 bases between them. The CDR3 length is 15 residues. Germline CDR1 is SGHRS and CDR2 is YFSETQ. The CDR3 bases are TGCGCCAGCAGCCCCTACGGGCCCTTCACCGGGGAGCTGTTTTTT. Protein product: CASSPYGPFTGELFF.

This clonotype was found a few times. The V and J genes are TRBV27 and TRBJ1-6, with D unresolved. The CDR3 extends over 13 amino acids. From germline, CDR1 is MNHEY and CDR2 SMNVEV (reference sequence). V was clipped by 8 bases and J by 0 bases, with 5 bases between them. The DNA for the CDR3 is TGTGCCAGCGTGGGCTCCTATAATTCACCCCTCCACTTT. Its translation: CASVGSYNSPLHF.

The chain recombines TRBV12-3 or TRBV12-4 with TRBJ2-7, with D possibly matching TRBD1 (5 bases). The CDR3 extends over 14 amino acids. The V and J ends lost 3 bases and 2 bases respectively, with 11 bases between them. The CDR3 DNA sequence: TGTGCCAGCAGTTTCCAGGGATTGACCTACGAGCAGTACTTC. Translating gives CASSFQGLTYEQYF.